These 26 T cell receptor beta chains originate from one sample sequenced in a study of blood T cell repertoires in COVID-19. TCRdb's table, derived via immunoSEQ multiplex PCR, lists solely in-frame clones and lacks some. The sample carries some 130,000 clones, about three quarters recorded once. Sample: peripheral blood. The receptors were sampled from a man older than 75 with acute or convalescent COVID-19.

V is TRBV9 and J is TRBJ2-2, with 7 bases matching TRBD1. J was trimmed by 3 bases and V by 4 bases; bases with no gene match: 6. The CDR3 spans 15 residues. In germline, CDR1 is SGDLS, CDR2 YYNGEE. CDR3 in DNA: TGTGCCAGCAGCCAACAGGGGCGCGACACCGGGGAGCTGTTTTTT. This codes for CASSQQGRDTGELFF.

The rearrangement uses TRBV7-8 and TRBJ2-7, with 8 bases lining up with TRBD1. V was clipped by 2 bases and J by 3 bases; unmatched bases: 3. This CDR3 has 14 amino acids. CDR1 is SGHVS and CDR2 is FQNEAQ in the germline V gene. The CDR3 here is CASSLRDRSYEQYF. The DNA of the CDR3 is TGTGCCAGCAGCTTAAGGGACAGGAGCTACGAGCAGTACTTC.

This rearrangement joins TRBV28 to TRBJ1-5, with TRBD1 as a possible D gene (6 bases). V lost 3 bases and J lost 1, with 7 bases in between. The CDR3 is made up of 14 amino acids. Germline-derived CDR1 and CDR2 are MDHEN and SYDVKM. The CDR3 sequence is CASSLTGSNQPQHF. In DNA form, the CDR3 reads TGTGCCAGCAGTTTGACAGGAAGCAATCAGCCCCAGCATTTT.

The chain has TRBV19 and TRBJ1-2; maybe TRBD1 (5 bases). This CDR3 region has 15 residues. The germline V gene encodes CDR1 LNHDA and CDR2 SQIVND (reference sequence). V gave up 1 base and J gave up 4 bases, with 13 bases separating them. The CDR3 nucleotides read TGTGCCAGTAGTATAGGGGGGGGAACACCCTATGGCTACACCTTC. Translation gives CASSIGGGTPYGYTF.

The rearrangement uses TRBV19 and TRBJ2-1; D may be TRBD1 (5 bases). With 3 bases removed from V and 9 bases from J, the gap between germline ends came to 12 bases. Germline-derived CDR1 and CDR2 are LNHDA and SQIVND (reference sequence). This CDR3 has 13 residues. This CDR3 is CASSIDGAGEQFF. DNA for the CDR3: TGTGCCAGTAGTATTGATGGGGCTGGTGAGCAGTTCTTC.

The sample holds one count of this clone. CDR3 sequence reads: CASSYTRDGYTF. The CDR3 region has the DNA TGTGCCAGCAGTTACACCCGGGATGGCTACACCTTC. The rearrangement links TRBV6-5 to TRBJ1-2, with D unresolved. V lost 2 bases, J lost 6 bases, and 7 bases lay in between. The CDR3 extends over 12 amino acids. Germline CDR1 MNHEY, CDR2 SVGAGI.

V is TRBV2 and J is TRBJ2-7, with a possible D match to TRBD2 (5 bases). V lost 10 bases, J lost 4 bases, and 17 bases lay in between. CDR3 length equals 13 residues. The germline CDR1 and CDR2 sequences are SNHLY and FYNNEI. The CDR3 region is CATHPGVSYEQYF. The CDR3 bases are TGTGCCACCCACCCCGGGGTCTCTTACGAGCAGTACTTC.

The rearrangement links TRBV7-9 to TRBJ1-2; D possibly corresponds to TRBD1 (6 bases). Germline-derived CDR1 and CDR2 are SEHNR and FQNEAQ (reference sequence). The length of the CDR3 is 14 residues. V shed 3 bases and J shed 10 bases, with 18 bases lying between them. The chain's CDR3 is CASSLQAGENDYTF. Here the CDR3 DNA reads TGTGCCAGCAGCTTGCAGGCAGGGGAGAATGACTACACCTTC.

The J gene is TRBJ1-2, the V gene TRBV5-1; TRBD1 agrees at 7 bases. Germline CDR1 is SGHRS and CDR2 is YFSETQ. The CDR3 has 15 residues. After removal of 5 bases from V and 5 bases from J, the junction contained 12 bases not matched to a gene. The DNA for the CDR3 is TGCGCCAGCAGTACTGATGGGACAGCTACATATGGCTACACCTTC. Protein product: CASSTDGTATYGYTF.

This chain uses TRBV3-1 (or the pseudogene TRBV3-2) with TRBJ2-3, with 11 bases identical to TRBD2. Germline values: CDR1 LGHDT, CDR2 YNNKEL (reference sequence). This CDR3 has 16 residues. The V gene end was trimmed by 4 bases and the J gene end by 1 base; junction bases not matched to a gene: 4. This chain's CDR3 is CASSRSTSGGTDTQYF. CDR3 nucleotide sequence: TGTGCCAGCAGCCGCTCGACTAGCGGGGGCACAGATACGCAGTATTTT.

The CDR3 DNA reads TGTGCCAGCAGGCCTATGGACAGAGACTATGGCTACACCTTC. Encoded protein: CASRPMDRDYGYTF. V is TRBV2 and J is TRBJ1-2; a weak D match, TRBD1 (6 bases). Deletions cut 6 bases from V and 3 bases from J, with 14 bases between. The CDR3 spans 14 residues. The germline gives CDR1 SNHLY, CDR2 FYNNEI.

The rearrangement uses TRBV19 and TRBJ2-3; possibly TRBD1 for D (5 bases). The CDR3 is made up of 13 amino acids. V lost 8 bases, J lost 6 bases, and 15 bases lay in between. From germline, CDR1 is LNHDA and CDR2 SQIVND (reference sequence). CDR3 coding DNA: TGTGCCAGTCTGGGGCGGCTTCGGGATACGCAGTATTTT. Protein: CASLGRLRDTQYF. Supplemented by reference TRBV19 and TRBJ2-3, the full variable domain reads DGGITQSPKYLFRKEGQNVTLSCEQNLNHDAMYWYRQDPGQGLRLIYYSQIVNDFQKGDIAEGYSVSREKKESFPLTVTSAQKNPTAFYLCASLGRLRDTQYFGPGTRLTVL.

The V gene is TRBV4-2, the J gene TRBJ1-5, with 7 positions matching TRBD1. V shed 3 bases and J 6 bases; nucleotides not matched to a gene: 8. CDR1 is LGHNA and CDR2 is YNFKEQ in the germline V gene. The CDR3 sequence is 15 residues long. The CDR3 sequence is CASSQGDAGGQPQHF. In nucleotides, the CDR3 is TGTGCCAGCAGCCAGGGGGACGCAGGGGGTCAGCCCCAGCATTTT.

In this sample, this clone turned up a few times. V and J are TRBV5-1 and TRBJ1-2; TRBD1 might be the D (5 bases). CDR1 and CDR2 (germline): SGHRS, YFSETQ. CDR3 length: 12 amino acids. Trimming stripped 6 bases from V and 6 bases from J, with 12 bases between. The CDR3 DNA follows: TGCGCCAGCAAAGGATCGGGGGATGGCTACACCTTC. Protein product: CASKGSGDGYTF.

CDR3 region: CASSLEAGVSGYTF. DNA of the CDR3: TGTGCCAGCAGCTTAGAGGCCGGGGTGTCGGGCTACACCTTC. The chain has TRBV7-9 and TRBJ1-2; D ambiguous. From germline, CDR1 is SEHNR and CDR2 FQNEAQ (reference sequence). V was pared by 1 base and J by 8 bases, with 14 bases between. The CDR3 spans 14 residues.

The rearrangement uses TRBV15 and TRBJ1-2, with TRBD1 matching 8 bases. The CDR3 consists of 16 residues. Trimming took 0 bases from V and 2 from J; bases not matched to a gene: 5. From germline, CDR1 is LNHNV and CDR2 YYDKDF (reference sequence). The CDR3 bases are TGTGCCACCAGCAGAGATGGACAGGGTAGGAACTATGGCTACACCTTC. Its protein product is CATSRDGQGRNYGYTF.

The CDR3 DNA is TGTGCCAGCAGCTTAGCACAGCTCACCGGGACATTCAGCGAGCAGTACTTC. This encodes CASSLAQLTGTFSEQYF. The chain is built from TRBV7-9 and TRBJ2-7; D is possibly TRBD1 (6 bases). The CDR3 spans 17 residues. Trimming removed 0 bases from V and 6 bases from J, with 21 bases in between. Germline V gives CDR1 SEHNR, CDR2 FQNEAQ (reference sequence). Looking up the rest from reference TRBV7-9 and TRBJ2-7 gives the full variable domain: DTGVSQNPRHKITKRGQNVTFRCDPISEHNRLYWYRQTLGQGPEFLTYFQNEAQLEKSRLLSDRFSAERPKGSFSTLEIQRTEQGDSAMYLCASSLAQLTGTFSEQYFGPGTRLTVT.

The rearrangement joins TRBV10-3 to TRBJ2-5; 9 bases fit TRBD1. Germline V lookup: CDR1 ENHRY, CDR2 SYGVKD. V was clipped by 10 bases and J by 3 bases; unmatched bases: 3. CDR3 length equals 12 residues. CDR3 DNA: TGTGCCACGGGACAGGGAAAAGAGACCCAGTACTTC. The encoded protein is CATGQGKETQYF.

The rearrangement uses TRBV28 and TRBJ1-5; 9 positions match TRBD1. In germline, CDR1 is MDHEN, CDR2 SYDVKM. The CDR3 has 15 amino acids. V gave up 5 bases and J gave up 4 bases; unmatched junction bases: 6. CDR3 sequence reads: CASSIYRGQNQPQHF. The CDR3 coding sequence is TGTGCCAGCAGTATATACAGGGGGCAAAATCAGCCCCAGCATTTT.

Concerning this clone: It is unclear where the CDR3 begins or ends on the DNA, so no DNA is shown, and the CDR3 is as TCRdb lists it. V usage is TRBV29-1 and J usage is TRBJ2-1; the D call TRBD2 from the table was never checked on the DNA. Inclusive of both ends, the CDR3 amounts to 14 amino acids. Per the germline V gene, CDR1 is SQVTM and CDR2 is ANQGSEA. CDR3 protein: CSVAGGTSSPSLLF.

DNA of the CDR3: TGTGCCAGCAGTTACCTGGCTAGCGGGCGTTACTACGAGCAGTACTTC. Its protein is CASSYLASGRYYEQYF. This chain joins TRBV6-2 or TRBV6-3 and TRBJ2-7; 8 nucleotides agree with TRBD2. Germline CDR1 reads MNHEY; CDR2 reads SVGEGT. This CDR3 comprises 16 residues. The trim removed 2 bases at V and 3 bases at J, leaving 9 bases unmatched.

This sequence joins TRBV20-1 and TRBJ1-2, with no clear D. V was clipped by 3 bases and J by 3 bases, with 11 bases between them. The germline CDR1 and CDR2 sequences are DFQATT and SNEGSKA (reference sequence). The CDR3 consists of 13 residues. CDR3 sequence (DNA): TGCAGTGCTAGTAGTCGGTTAGACTATGGCTACACCTTC. As protein: CSASSRLDYGYTF.

This clone was seen a few times. J is TRBJ1-6 and V is TRBV9, with 9 bases matching TRBD1. CDR1 and CDR2 (germline): SGDLS, YYNGEE. The CDR3 consists of 15 residues. V shed 0 bases and J 7 bases; nucleotides not matched to a gene: 2. CDR3: CASSVAGQGNSPLHF. The CDR3 region has the DNA TGTGCCAGCAGCGTAGCCGGACAGGGGAATTCACCCCTCCACTTT.

The chain combines TRBV10-3 with TRBJ2-7; the match to TRBD1 covers 7 bases. CDR1 is ENHRY and CDR2 is SYGVKD in the germline V gene. Trimming cost V 11 bases and J 0 bases; bases outside gene matches: 7. The CDR3 totals 13 residues. DNA of the CDR3: TGTGCCGCCGGCCCAGGGGGCTCCTACGAGCAGTACTTC. Translated: CAAGPGGSYEQYF.

The chain uses TRBV12-2 and TRBJ2-4; the table calls TRBD2, which could not be checked here. TRBV12-2 is a pseudogene locus. The length of the CDR3 is 14 residues. CDR3: CASRLRTRKDIQYF. The CDR3 DNA reads as TGTGCAAGTCGCCTGCGGACTAGGAAAGACATTCAGTACTTC.

This clone turned up a few times. The chain recombines TRBV6-5 with TRBJ1-3, with a tentative D call TRBD1 (6 bases). V was pared by 6 bases and J by 2 bases, with 14 bases between. CDR1 and CDR2 from the germline V gene are MNHEY and SVGAGI. The CDR3 has 15 residues. DNA for the CDR3: TGTGCCAGCAGCACCGGACAGAGAGCTGGAAACACCATATATTTT. The encoded protein is CASSTGQRAGNTIYF.